A single sample is the source of the 27 T cell receptor beta chains below, sequenced in a study of tumor-infiltrating lymphocytes in primary liver carcinoma (dated by TCRdb to between 2016 and 2019). TCRdb names Illumina HiSeq 2500 as the instrument used. TCRbeta-specific cDNA was reverse-transcribed from 500 ng total RNA using a constant-region primer and ProtoScript II reverse transcriptase. Three nested multiplex PCR rounds, following a slightly modified ARM-PCR procedure, were used to build the TCRbeta libraries. Each of the first two PCR rounds ran for approximately 10 cycles using multiplex TRBV1-TRBV30 forward primers together with a Cbeta reverse primer. TCRdb trimmed the raw reads at Q25, called clones with MiXCR and kept productive beta chains. Every CDR3 protein is listed once, alongside the most common genes and DNA of its rows. The sample table lists about 78,000 distinct CDR3 sequences, 60% to 75% of them with a count of one. About 27% of the sample is taken by the ten largest.

Without any cell sorting, total RNA and DNA were co-extracted from about 21-30 mg of bulk tissue using the AllPrep DNA/RNA mini kit. What was sequenced was liver tumor tissue from sampling region 4. Sample cell subset or site, as interpreted from the label and publication: tumor region T4, right-lateral pole. These receptors were collected from a man aged 35-49 years with primary liver carcinoma and hepatitis B virus infection.

Remarks on this clonotype: This may be a read error: a much more frequent sequence differs by one nucleotide. The chain has TRBV20-1 and TRBJ2-7, with TRBD2 matching 11 bases. CDR1 and CDR2 (germline): DFQATT, SNEGSKA (reference sequence). CDR3 length: 13 amino acids. J was trimmed by 1 base and V by 6 bases; bases with no gene match: 2. In DNA form, the CDR3 reads TGCAGTGCAATAGCGGGAGGGTCCTACGAGCAGTACTTC. Amino acid sequence: CSAIAGGSYEQYF.

Regarding this clonotype: One end of the junction varies from germline; a read error may be responsible. The rearrangement joins TRBV4-2 to TRBJ2-7; a weak D match, TRBD2 (6 bases). The CDR3 loop spans 14 amino acids. Germline CDR1 LGHNA, CDR2 YNFKEQ. CDR3 coding DNA: TGTGTCAGCAGCCAAGAGCGGGTCTCCTACGAGAAGTACTTC. Translation: CVSSQERVSYEKYF.

Remarks on this clonotype: Germline and junction disagree at one end, which may indicate a read error. The rearrangement joins TRBV11-2 to TRBJ1-1; D unresolved. CDR3 size: 16 residues. CDR1 is SGHAT, CDR2 FQNNGV, per germline. The CDR3 region has the DNA TGTGACAGCAGCTTCGATTTGGGCGGAGGAGCCGCTCAAGCTTTCTTT. Translated, it gives CDSSFDLGGGAAQAFF.

With respect to this clonotype: No conserved phenylalanine or tryptophan ends this CDR3, so it is likely a read error. The chain combines TRBV11-2 with TRBJ2-3; 8 nucleotides line up with TRBD2. Germline V gene lookup returns CDR1 SGHAT and CDR2 FQNNGV. CDR3 length: 18 residues. The CDR3 region is CASSPLTSEGSNTDMQYL. CDR3 sequence (DNA): TGTGCCAGCAGCCCCCTGACTAGCGAGGGCTCCAACACAGATATGCAGTATCTT.

About this clonotype itself: Possible read error: a much larger clone is one base away. The V gene is TRBV28, the J gene TRBJ1-6; D uncertain. Looked up from germline, CDR1 is MDHEN and CDR2 is SYDVKM. Trimming pared 8 bases from V and 7 bases from J, leaving 12 bases between. The CDR3 loop spans 13 amino acids. CDR3 sequence: CASASGRNSPLHF. The CDR3, as DNA: TGTGCCAGCGCTTCGGGTCGGAATTCACCCCTCCACTTT.

This clonotype was observed at least ten times. The chain has TRBV25-1 and TRBJ1-2; D remains unclear. The CDR3 loop spans 11 amino acids. In germline, CDR1 is MGHDK, CDR2 SYGVNS. The V end was cut by 3 bases, the J end by 2 bases, with 1 base between. This chain's CDR3 is CASSDNYGYTF. The DNA of the CDR3 is TGTGCCAGCAGTGACAACTATGGCTACACCTTC.

This clonotype came up many times. The chain recombines TRBV29-1 with TRBJ1-1, with a possible D match to TRBD1 (6 bases). The CDR3 has 14 residues. V was cut by 5 bases and J by 0 bases, with 13 bases left in between. Germline CDR1 SQVTM, CDR2 ANQGSEA. CDR3 residues: CSVWTDFLNTEAFF. CDR3 nucleotides: TGCAGCGTTTGGACAGACTTCTTGAACACTGAAGCTTTCTTT.

The sample holds a few counts of this clonotype. Its ends do not fully match the called genes, so a read error is possible. The V and J genes are TRBV5-6 and TRBJ2-5, with 15 bases identical to TRBD2. The CDR3 is made up of 16 amino acids. CDR1 is SGHDT and CDR2 is YYEEEE in the germline V gene. Here the CDR3 reads CASNLGGTSGRNTQYF. CDR3 DNA sequence: TGTGCCAGCAACTTGGGTGGGACTAGCGGGAGGAATACCCAGTACTTC. The variable domain in full, completed from reference TRBV5-6 and TRBJ2-5, reads DAGVTQSPTHLIKTRGQQVTLRCSPKSGHDTVSWYQQALGQGPQFIFQYYEEEERQRGNFPDRFSGHQFPNYSSELNVNALLLGDSALYLCASNLGGTSGRNTQYFGPGTRLLVL.

This clonotype was seen at least ten times. J is TRBJ1-4 and V is TRBV10-2; D remains unclear. Germline CDR1 and CDR2: WSHSY and SAAADI. The CDR3 sequence is 14 residues long. The V and J ends lost 2 bases and 0 bases respectively, with 4 bases between them. CDR3 coding DNA: TGCGCCAGCAGTGAGACAGCAACTAATGAAAAACTGTTTTTT. It specifies CASSETATNEKLFF.

In its sample, this clonotype was seen once. One end of the junction is discordant with germline, which a read error may explain. The genes are TRBV7-9 and TRBJ2-1, with a tentative D call TRBD2 (5 bases). Germline CDR1 SEHNR, CDR2 FQNEAQ (reference sequence). The CDR3 runs 14 residues. This CDR3 reads CASSLNTRENEQFF. As DNA, the CDR3 is TGTGCCAGTAGCTTAAATACACGGGAAAATGAGCAGTTCTTC.

The genes are TRBV4-2 and TRBJ2-5; maybe TRBD1 (5 bases). The CDR3 length is 12 residues. Per the germline V gene, CDR1 is LGHNA and CDR2 is YNFKEQ. The CDR3 here is CTISPSGETQYF. CDR3 DNA sequence: TGTACCATCAGCCCGTCAGGGGAGACCCAGTACTTC.

The count of this clonotype is one. This likely comes from a read error, as the CDR3 has no conserved phenylalanine or tryptophan at its end. The chain is built from TRBV10-2 and TRBJ2-7; 8 positions agree with TRBD2. CDR3 length: 14 amino acids. Germline trimming cut 6 bases from V and 3 bases from J; bases unmatched to any gene: 7. Germline V CDR1 and CDR2: WSHSY, SAAADI. The CDR3 nucleotides are TGCGCCAGCAGCCCGACAAGCGGGAGCTACGAGCAGTACCTC. This codes for CASSPTSGSYEQYL.

This clonotype was seen only once. The rearrangement joins TRBV6-1 to TRBJ2-3, with D unresolved. The V gene's germline CDR1 is MNHNS and CDR2 SASEGT. This CDR3 is built from 16 residues. V was shortened by 7 bases and J by 2 bases, with 19 bases between the two germline ends. The CDR3 protein is CASNPLPLQFTDTQYF. The CDR3 DNA follows: TGTGCCAGCAACCCACTTCCCTTACAATTCACAGATACGCAGTATTTT.

Ten or more counts support this clonotype. The J gene is TRBJ2-1, the V gene TRBV20-1, with 8 nucleotides matching TRBD1. The V gene end was trimmed by 1 base and the J gene end by 8 bases; junction bases not matched to a gene: 4. The CDR3 is 13 amino acids. CDR1 DFQATT and CDR2 SNEGSKA come from the germline V gene (reference sequence). The CDR3 spells CSARAPQGDEQFF. The CDR3 DNA follows: TGCAGTGCTAGAGCTCCACAGGGGGATGAGCAGTTCTTC.

About this clonotype: An end of the junction differs from the germline gene, which may be a read error. The chain joins TRBV11-2 to TRBJ2-2, with D possibly matching TRBD2 (5 bases). Germline CDR1 is SGHAT and CDR2 is FQNNGV. The CDR3 totals 12 residues. In nucleotides, the CDR3 is TGTGCCAGCAACACAAACATCGGGGAGCTGCTTTTT. Protein: CASNTNIGELLF.

The rearrangement uses TRBV7-3 and TRBJ2-7; possible D gene TRBD2, 5 bases. Germline loops: CDR1 SGHTA, CDR2 FQGTGA. CDR3 length equals 14 residues. With 5 bases removed from V and 0 bases from J, the gap between germline ends came to 11 bases. This chain's CDR3 is CASSPSPSSYEQYF. DNA of the CDR3: TGTGCCAGCAGCCCTAGCCCTAGCTCCTACGAGCAGTACTTC.

This sequence joins TRBV19 and TRBJ2-7; D is unresolved. The germline V gene encodes CDR1 LNHDA and CDR2 SQIVND (reference sequence). Trimming took 6 bases from V and 2 from J, leaving 11 bases between them. The CDR3 consists of 13 residues. CDR3 coding DNA: TGTGCCAGTAGCCCACCGGGCCCCTACGAGCAGTACTTC. This encodes CASSPPGPYEQYF.

As regards this clonotype: As the CDR3 is not closed by the conserved phenylalanine or tryptophan, this likely results from a read error. This chain joins TRBV29-1 and TRBJ1-1, with D tentatively TRBD1 (5 bases). The CDR3 loop spans 13 amino acids. The V end was cut by 2 bases, the J end by 8 bases, with 15 bases between. CDR1 is SQVTM and CDR2 is ANQGSEA in the germline V gene. CDR3 in amino acids: CSVEMGEAWEAFS. CDR3 DNA: TGCAGCGTTGAAATGGGGGAGGCCTGGGAAGCTTTCTCT.

On this clonotype: No conserved phenylalanine or tryptophan is present at the end of the CDR3, so a read error is the likely explanation. Because the CDR3's place on the DNA is in doubt, the DNA is left out and the CDR3 is given as listed by TCRdb. V and J are TRBV29-1 and TRBJ1-2; the table's D call TRBD1 went unverified against the DNA. The CDR3 spans 13 amino acids, including both terminal residues. Germline lookup yields CDR1 SQVTM and CDR2 ANQGSEA. The CDR3 reads CSVEFDSLYGYIL.

As concerns this clonotype: Its ends do not fully match the called genes, so a read error is possible. The chain is built from TRBV6-5 and TRBJ2-2; 7 bases are a match to TRBD2. The V gene's germline CDR1 is MNHEY and CDR2 SVGAGI. This CDR3 contains 15 residues. This chain's CDR3 is CASSYKPRGVGEPFF. The DNA of the CDR3 is TGTGCCAGCAGTTACAAACCCCGGGGGGTCGGGGAGCCGTTTTTT.

The chain joins TRBV12-3 or TRBV12-4 to TRBJ2-6; no definite D call. The CDR3 is 15 amino acids. V lost 5 bases and J lost 7, with 15 bases in between. DNA for the CDR3: TGTGCCAGCAGTCTCAGCAATGCGTGTGCCAACGTCCTGACTTTC. Amino acids: CASSLSNACANVLTF.

This clonotype showed up many times. The chain links TRBV7-8 to TRBJ2-7; D gene uncertain. Trimming took off 3 bases at V and 3 bases at J, with 15 bases between the two ends. Germline values: CDR1 SGHVS, CDR2 FQNEAQ. The CDR3 extends over 15 amino acids. The CDR3 reads CASSFQSNLDYEQYF. The CDR3 DNA sequence: TGTGCCAGCAGCTTTCAATCGAATCTAGACTACGAGCAGTACTTC.

With respect to this clonotype: A read error may produce the germline difference seen at one junction end. The chain recombines TRBV14 with TRBJ2-7; D uncertain. The germline V gene has CDR1 SGHDN and CDR2 FVKESK. This CDR3 spans 15 amino acids. In nucleotides, the CDR3 is TGTGCAAGCAGACAAGGTTTGCGGACCGCCCACGAGCAGTACTTC. Protein sequence: CASRQGLRTAHEQYF.

Notes on this clonotype: A much larger clone sits a single nucleotide away, making a read error possible. The CDR3: CASSLGDIRETQYF. DNA for the CDR3: TGCGCCAGCAGCTTGGGGGACATCCGAGAGACCCAGTACTTC. The chain joins TRBV5-1 to TRBJ2-5; the D gene is possibly TRBD1 (6 bases). Trimming cost V 0 bases and J 4 bases, with 10 bases left between them. Germline CDR1 SGHRS, CDR2 YFSETQ. The CDR3 extends over 14 amino acids.

This clonotype was detected a few times. This sequence may be a read error, since a much larger clone differs from it by one base. This CDR3 is CASSQEDYRANTVELFF. The CDR3 DNA reads as TGTGCCAGCAGCCAGGAGGACTACCGGGCGAACACCGTGGAGCTGTTTTTT. This chain connects TRBV4-2 to TRBJ2-2, with a tentative D call TRBD2 (6 bases). From germline, CDR1 is LGHNA and CDR2 YNFKEQ. This CDR3 is 17 amino acids long.

There are many counts of this clonotype. V gene TRBV6-5 combines with J gene TRBJ2-1; D is uncertain. The CDR3 covers 12 residues. V dropped 5 bases and J dropped 8 bases, with 10 bases sitting between them. From germline, CDR1 is MNHEY and CDR2 SVGAGI. The CDR3 nucleotides read TGTGCCAGCAGTAACCCTAGGGATGAGCAGTTCTTC. Translating gives CASSNPRDEQFF.

Concerning this clonotype: The conserved closing phenylalanine or tryptophan is absent in this CDR3, likely reflecting a read error. This chain uses TRBV30 with TRBJ2-2; no reliable D call. The CDR3 extends over 13 amino acids. Germline V gene sequence: CDR1 GTSNPN, CDR2 SVGIG (reference sequence). In nucleotides, the CDR3 is TGTGTCTGGAGTGTACAACGGACCGGGGAGCTGTTTTAT. It codes for CVWSVQRTGELFY.